This TCR beta chain was retrieved from a study of T-cell reconstitution after alpha-beta-depleted transplantation in children. General study findings and limits: About two months after transplant, alpha-beta T cells reportedly came from several hundred expanded graft clones. TCRbeta diversity was high at day 60 in some patients (a result of surviving recipient T cells and thymic progenitors). By one year post-transplant, T-cell counts and diversity largely arose from T cells that were newly produced.

Unique molecular identifiers tagged the TCRbeta library. TCRdb reanalysed the PCR reads using MiXCR and keeps one entry per CDR3 protein. Of hundreds of thousands of distinct CDR3 sequences in the sample, 23% were seen once. On this clonotype itself: Its target is unknown.

Trimming removed 10 bases from V and 10 bases from J; junction bases left unmatched: 12. The length of the CDR3 is 12 residues. Germline V CDR1 and CDR2: MRHNA, SNTAGT. This receptor was taken from a boy under two years old who had a stem cell transplant for acute myeloid leukemia, so the T cells may come from the graft donor. The chain is built from TRBV6-4 and TRBJ2-7; 8 bases agree with TRBD1. The source was PBMCs, mostly from graft donor cells, collected 360 days after TCRalphabeta/CD19-depleted stem cell transplant. CDR3 in DNA: TGTGCCATCCTTCCCAGGGGGCGCGAACAGTACGTC. This codes for CAILPRGREQYV.